This TCR beta chain is from a study of CD8 T cells in Susac syndrome. The RNA input was about 0.5 to 1 ug, and it was reverse transcribed with random hexamers. Each CDR3 protein gets one entry after TCRdb re-called the immunoSEQ multiplex PCR reads with MiXCR. The profile shows approximately 74,000 distinct CDR3 sequences, around 93% of them singletons. To note about this clonotype: The antigen is unknown.

Regarding the study as a whole: There was no clonal expansion in the CD4+ T cell repertoires of Susac syndrome.

The authors carried out high-throughput sequencing of TCR beta. They applied it to CD8+ and CD4+ T cells obtained from blood. The CD8+ and CD4+ T cells were isolated magnetically using a negative isolation approach, whereas the TEMRA cells were enriched by FACS. Trimming removed 5 bases at V and 9 bases at J, with 19 bases between. The CDR3 covers 15 residues. This sequence joins TRBV12-3 or TRBV12-4 and TRBJ1-4; D not certain. The sample consisted of CD4+ T cells from PBMCs. The receptor's source is a human donor with Susac syndrome. CDR3 coding DNA: TGTGCCAGCAGTCCGGAGGGTGGGAGAAAGAAAAAACTGTTTTTT. Translation gives CASSPEGGRKKKLFF.